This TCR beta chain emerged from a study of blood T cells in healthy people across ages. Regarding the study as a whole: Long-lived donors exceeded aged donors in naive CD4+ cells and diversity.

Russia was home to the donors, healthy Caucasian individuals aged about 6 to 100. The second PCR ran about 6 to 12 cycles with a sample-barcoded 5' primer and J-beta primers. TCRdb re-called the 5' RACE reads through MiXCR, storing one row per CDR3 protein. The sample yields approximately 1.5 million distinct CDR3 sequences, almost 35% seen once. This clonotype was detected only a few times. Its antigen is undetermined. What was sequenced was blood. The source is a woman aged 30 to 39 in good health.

The CDR3 is CSVEKGVTNYGYTF. For the CDR3, the DNA is TGCAGCGTTGAGAAGGGGGTGACTAACTATGGCTACACCTTC. This chain uses TRBV29-1 with TRBJ1-2, with D maybe TRBD1 (6 bases). Trimming shortened V by 3 bases and J by 0 bases, and 11 bases separated the two germline ends. Germline V gene data show CDR1 as SQVTM and CDR2 as ANQGSEA. The CDR3 totals 14 residues.